The 30 T cell receptor beta chains below come from one sample, sequenced in a study of T cells after yellow fever vaccination. One entry per CDR3 protein results from TCRdb running MiXCR on the 5' RACE reads. The sample has 400,000 to 650,000 distinct CDR3 sequences, 20% to 25% seen once. The sequenced sample was PBMCs, obtained approximately 22 days after the first yellow fever vaccination. The source of these receptors is a man younger than 35 who received the YFV17D yellow fever vaccine.

A few counts support this clonotype. The V gene is TRBV20-1, the J gene TRBJ1-5; D unresolved. This CDR3 is 14 amino acids long. The V end lost 3 bases, the J end lost 1 base, and 10 bases lay between the germline ends. Germline V gene lookup returns CDR1 DFQATT and CDR2 SNEGSKA (reference sequence). The chain's CDR3 is CSARPPGSNQPQHF. The CDR3 nucleotides read TGCAGTGCTAGGCCTCCCGGGAGCAATCAGCCCCAGCATTTT.

This sequence joins TRBV6-1 and TRBJ2-5; unclear D gene. The germline V gene encodes CDR1 MNHNS and CDR2 SASEGT. This CDR3 region has 14 residues. V dropped 6 bases and J dropped 5 bases, with 16 bases sitting between them. CDR3 coding DNA: TGTGCCAGCAGATCTCCGCCCCTGGGGGAGACCCAGTACTTC. Translated, it gives CASRSPPLGETQYF.

V and J are TRBV13 and TRBJ2-1; 11 bases agree with TRBD2. Germline-derived CDR1 and CDR2 are PRHDT and FYEKMQ (reference sequence). The length of the CDR3 is 17 residues. With 4 bases clipped from V and 8 bases from J, the junction kept 13 bases outside the gene matches. The CDR3 is CASSSSFPSGGTYEQFF. The CDR3 bases are TGTGCCAGCAGCTCTAGCTTCCCTAGCGGGGGGACGTATGAGCAGTTCTTC.

The chain carries TRBV6-2 or TRBV6-3 and TRBJ2-7; D possibly uses TRBD1 or TRBD2 (6 bases each). Trimming cost V 2 bases and J 4 bases, with 12 bases left between them. The CDR3 length is 14 residues. Germline loops: CDR1 MNHEY, CDR2 SVGEGT. In nucleotides, the CDR3 is TGTGCCAGCAGTTACGTGCAGGGGAGGTACGAGCAGTACTTC. The encoded protein is CASSYVQGRYEQYF.

A few counts support this clonotype. The chain employs TRBV5-4 and TRBJ2-1, with 10 bases lining up with TRBD2. V shed 0 bases and J 9 bases; nucleotides not matched to a gene: 3. CDR3 length equals 14 residues. The germline gives CDR1 SGHNT, CDR2 YYREEE (reference sequence). For the CDR3, the DNA is TGTGCCAGCAGCTTGGATGTAGCGGGGGGTGAGCAGTTCTTC. It is translated as CASSLDVAGGEQFF.

This clonotype was picked up a small number of times. The V gene is TRBV6-1, the J gene TRBJ1-5; 8 bases fit TRBD1. With V trimmed by 5 bases and J by 6 bases, 6 bases remained unmatched. The CDR3 consists of 14 residues. CDR1 is MNHNS, CDR2 SASEGT, per germline. The CDR3 DNA reads TGTGCCAGCAGTAGACAGGGGACCAGTCAGCCCCAGCATTTT. Translating it yields CASSRQGTSQPQHF.

This clonotype was detected only a few times. The DNA of the CDR3 is TGTGCCAGCAGTTTCTTAGACAGGACCTACGAGCAGTACTTC. This codes for CASSFLDRTYEQYF. This sequence joins TRBV27 and TRBJ2-7, with D maybe TRBD1 (6 bases). The CDR3 is made up of 14 amino acids. The germline gives CDR1 MNHEY, CDR2 SMNVEV (reference sequence). V lost 3 bases to trimming and J lost 2 bases, with 11 bases between them.

This clonotype was found a few times. The chain is built from TRBV7-2 and TRBJ2-5, with 8 bases aligning to TRBD2. The V and J ends lost 1 base and 1 base, in that order; junction bases with no gene match: 5. The CDR3 contains 16 residues. Per the germline V gene, CDR1 is SGHTA and CDR2 is FQGNSA. In nucleotides, the CDR3 is TGTGCCAGCAGCTTAGGGGTAGCGGGGCCCCAAGAGACCCAGTACTTC. Protein sequence: CASSLGVAGPQETQYF.

J is TRBJ2-1 and V is TRBV6-1; D gene ambiguous. V shed 5 bases and J shed 7 bases, with 18 bases lying between them. Per germline, CDR1 MNHNS and CDR2 SASEGT. The CDR3 extends over 15 amino acids. This CDR3 reads CASSPDLKLGNEQFF. In nucleotides, the CDR3 is TGTGCCAGCAGTCCGGACCTTAAACTCGGTAATGAGCAGTTCTTC.

The CDR3 sequence is CASRYGETNNEQFF. The CDR3 bases are TGCGCCAGCAGGTACGGGGAGACGAACAATGAGCAGTTCTTC. The chain links TRBV5-1 to TRBJ2-1, with a possible D match to TRBD2 (5 bases). The V and J ends lost 5 bases and 5 bases respectively, with 14 bases between them. Germline loops: CDR1 SGHRS, CDR2 YFSETQ. This CDR3 is built from 14 residues. Using reference TRBV5-1 and TRBJ2-1 for the parts outside the CDR3, the full variable domain is KAGVTQTPRYLIKTRGQQVTLSCSPISGHRSVSWYQQTPGQGLQFLFEYFSETQRNKGNFPGRFSGRQFSNSRSEMNVSTLELGDSALYLCASRYGETNNEQFFGPGTRLTVL.

A few counts support this clonotype. For the CDR3, the DNA is TGTGCCAGTAGTACGAGCCGGGCAGGAGAGACCCAGTACTTC. Its protein is CASSTSRAGETQYF. V gene TRBV19 combines with J gene TRBJ2-5; D uncertain. This CDR3 contains 14 residues. CDR1 and CDR2 (germline): LNHDA, SQIVND (reference sequence). V shed 4 bases and J shed 4 bases, with 13 bases lying between them.

The chain uses TRBV9 and TRBJ2-5; 9 bases map to TRBD2. Germline-derived CDR1 and CDR2 are SGDLS and YYNGEE. This CDR3 region has 16 residues. Trimming at V came to 4 bases and at J to 3 bases, leaving 10 bases not matched to a gene. This CDR3 is CASSFGGGGYKETQYF. The CDR3, as DNA: TGTGCCAGCAGCTTCGGCGGGGGGGGATATAAAGAGACCCAGTACTTC.

This clonotype occurred a few times. The chain uses TRBV9 and TRBJ2-3; TRBD2 agrees at 10 bases. From germline, CDR1 is SGDLS and CDR2 YYNGEE. This CDR3 has 16 residues. The V segment lost 4 bases and the J segment 4 bases; nucleotides outside the gene matches: 9. CDR3 sequence (DNA): TGTGCCAGCAGCCCTCAAAGCGGACTAGCGGCAGATACGCAGTATTTT. Translating gives CASSPQSGLAADTQYF.

This clonotype appeared a few times. The chain recombines TRBV20-1 with TRBJ2-1; D gene unclear. CDR1 and CDR2 (germline): DFQATT, SNEGSKA (reference sequence). CDR3 size: 13 residues. The ends were cut back, 3 bases at V and 6 bases at J, with 12 bases in the middle. The CDR3 loop reads CSARVPTGNEQFF. The CDR3 nucleotides are TGCAGTGCTAGGGTCCCGACGGGCAATGAGCAGTTCTTC.

The CDR3 sequence: CASSQVQGTQPQHF. CDR3 nucleotide sequence: TGCGCCAGCAGCCAAGTACAGGGGACTCAGCCCCAGCATTTT. The V gene is TRBV4-3, the J gene TRBJ1-5, with 7 positions matching TRBD1. After removal of 1 base from V and 6 bases from J, the junction contained 3 bases not matched to a gene. This CDR3 comprises 14 residues. Per the germline V gene, CDR1 is LGHNA and CDR2 is YSLEER.

This clonotype was counted a few times. The chain combines TRBV6-5 with TRBJ1-2, with no clear D. The germline V gene has CDR1 MNHEY and CDR2 SVGAGI. This CDR3 has 14 amino acids. Deletions cut 0 bases from V and 3 bases from J, with 8 bases between. This CDR3 reads CASSYSPGYYGYTF. The CDR3 nucleotides read TGTGCCAGCAGTTACTCGCCGGGCTACTATGGCTACACCTTC.

This clonotype was recorded at least ten times. J is TRBJ2-2 and V is TRBV7-3; D unclear. Looked up from germline, CDR1 is SGHTA and CDR2 is FQGTGA. Between the trimmed V and J ends, which lost 4 bases and 0 bases, there was a span of 3 bases. This CDR3 comprises 13 residues. In DNA, the CDR3 is TGTGCCAGCAGCTCATCGAACACCGGGGAGCTGTTTTTT. It encodes CASSSSNTGELFF.

V and J are TRBV7-2 and TRBJ1-5; D may be TRBD1 (5 bases). V was clipped by 2 bases and J by 4 bases, with 12 bases between them. The CDR3 runs 15 residues. Germline CDR1 and CDR2: SGHTA and FQGNSA. CDR3 in amino acids: CASSLFVGENQPQHF. In DNA form, the CDR3 reads TGTGCCAGCAGCTTATTCGTGGGGGAGAATCAGCCCCAGCATTTT.

This chain links TRBV4-1 with TRBJ2-1, with D unclear. The CDR3 is 16 residues long. V lost 0 bases and J 6 bases, leaving 15 bases between the germline ends. The germline gives CDR1 MGHRA, CDR2 YSYEKL. For the CDR3, the DNA is TGCGCCAGCAGCCAAGATCTGATTAGTGAGGTCAATGAGCAGTTCTTC. It translates to CASSQDLISEVNEQFF.

The V call is TRBV18, the J call TRBJ1-1, with TRBD1 as a possible D gene (5 bases). The CDR3 has 15 residues. CDR1 and CDR2 (germline): KGHSH, LQKENI. The V end was cut by 1 base, the J end by 4 bases, with 13 bases between. As DNA, the CDR3 is TGTGCCAGCTCACCACGGGTGAGCGGGGCCACTGAAGCTTTCTTT. Residues: CASSPRVSGATEAFF.

The chain couples TRBV7-8 to TRBJ2-3; TRBD2 agrees at 10 bases. The J segment lost 3 bases and the V segment lost 2 bases, leaving 5 bases of the junction unmatched. The CDR3 contains 16 residues. Per germline, CDR1 SGHVS and CDR2 FQNEAQ. Here the CDR3 reads CASSLLAGALTDTQYF. The CDR3 DNA reads TGTGCCAGCAGCTTACTAGCGGGGGCCTTAACAGATACGCAGTATTTT.

The rearrangement uses TRBV6-1 and TRBJ1-6, with D perhaps matching TRBD1 (6 bases). Germline loops: CDR1 MNHNS, CDR2 SASEGT. The V gene lost 2 bases and the J gene lost 10 bases, with 9 bases spanning the gap. The CDR3 contains 13 residues. CDR3 sequence (DNA): TGTGCCAGCAGTGAATGGCAGGGGTCACCCCTCCACTTT. Its protein product is CASSEWQGSPLHF.

The genes are TRBV12-3 or TRBV12-4 and TRBJ2-3, with 8 bases matching TRBD2. The J segment lost 1 base and the V segment lost 2 bases, leaving 8 bases of the junction unmatched. This CDR3 region has 17 residues. CDR3 bases: TGTGCCAGCAGTTTATTCGGGGAGACTAGCGGCACAGATACGCAGTATTTT. Protein sequence: CASSLFGETSGTDTQYF.

In this sample, this clonotype turned up many times. The chain employs TRBV5-1 and TRBJ1-2; the D gene is possibly TRBD1 (5 bases). There are 15 residues in the CDR3. Germline CDR1 and CDR2: SGHRS and YFSETQ. Trimming removed 2 bases at V and 6 bases at J, with 17 bases between. CDR3 residues: CASSFGAGQGNGYTF. The DNA of the CDR3 is TGCGCCAGCAGCTTTGGCGCAGGGCAAGGAAATGGCTACACCTTC.

The chain couples TRBV20-1 to TRBJ2-5; perhaps TRBD2 as D (5 bases). Germline V lookup: CDR1 DFQATT, CDR2 SNEGSKA (reference sequence). V lost 0 bases to trimming and J lost 5 bases, with 19 bases between them. There are 16 residues in the CDR3. The CDR3 region is CSARDLLEWSWETQYF. CDR3 coding DNA: TGCAGTGCTAGAGATCTACTAGAGTGGTCGTGGGAGACCCAGTACTTC.

This clonotype has a single count. V and J are TRBV7-8 and TRBJ2-5; 8 bases agree with TRBD2. The germline CDR1 and CDR2 sequences are SGHVS and FQNEAQ. J was trimmed by 1 base and V by 4 bases; bases with no gene match: 11. The CDR3 totals 17 residues. The chain's CDR3 is CASSSRTSRGTQETQYF. The DNA of the CDR3 is TGTGCCAGCAGCTCCCGGACTAGCAGGGGAACCCAAGAGACCCAGTACTTC.

This clonotype has only a few counts. J is TRBJ2-1 and V is TRBV4-1; D remains unclear. V was cut by 0 bases and J by 5 bases, with 11 bases left in between. This CDR3 comprises 15 residues. CDR1 is MGHRA and CDR2 is YSYEKL in the germline V gene. CDR3 sequence reads: CASSQEFSGNNEQFF. The CDR3 bases are TGCGCCAGCAGCCAAGAATTTTCGGGCAACAATGAGCAGTTCTTC.

The chain employs TRBV6-1 and TRBJ2-7; possibly TRBD2 for D (5 bases). The V end lost 7 bases, the J end lost 5 bases, and 18 bases lay between the germline ends. The germline CDR1 and CDR2 sequences are MNHNS and SASEGT. This CDR3 comprises 14 residues. CDR3 sequence (DNA): TGTGCCAGCATCGGGATTTTGGGGAAGGACGAGCAGTACGTC. It specifies CASIGILGKDEQYV.

The chain employs TRBV2 and TRBJ1-2; D possibly corresponds to TRBD1 (5 bases). V dropped 10 bases and J dropped 3 bases, with 15 bases sitting between them. Per the germline V gene, CDR1 is SNHLY and CDR2 is FYNNEI. The CDR3 covers 13 residues. The CDR3 coding sequence is TGTGCCAAGATTTCACAGGAGGACTATGGCTACACCTTC. This encodes CAKISQEDYGYTF.

This chain uses TRBV2 with TRBJ2-2; a possible D gene is TRBD1 (6 bases). Germline V gene sequence: CDR1 SNHLY, CDR2 FYNNEI. V dropped 5 bases and J dropped 0 bases, with 19 bases sitting between them. The CDR3 consists of 18 residues. CDR3 nucleotides: TGTGCCAGCAGTTACGAGTTGAGGGGGTGGTCGAACACCGGGGAGCTGTTTTTT. Protein: CASSYELRGWSNTGELFF.